This T cell receptor (beta chain) stems from a study of human T cells and chemical hapten exposure. The wider study: Each week of the roughly 25-week study, patients had diphenylcyclopropenone applied to the scalp.

Indicated time point: patch test 1, 2 weeks after DPC sensitization. Treatment defined: therapeutic diphenylcyclopropenone sensitization with weekly scalp DPC. Extraction yielded total RNA from whole blood (unfractionated). Separate cDNA molecules received unique molecular identifiers, which the library attached to them. TCRdb independently ran MiXCR on the RACE reads; one entry per CDR3 protein. The table shows 85,000 or so distinct CDR3 sequences, with around 10% occurring only once. Trimming at V came to 4 bases and at J to 4 bases, leaving 10 bases not matched to a gene. This CDR3 comprises 16 residues. Germline V lookup: CDR1 WNHNN, CDR2 SYGVQD (reference sequence). At least ten counts were recorded for this clonotype.

The chain uses TRBV10-1 and TRBJ2-3; 8 bases match TRBD1. This TCR was sampled from a woman aged 45-59 years with alopecia areata. Some clones in this sample may be carry-over from other donors' samples. Sequences were derived from whole blood, sampled in connection with sensitization to the hapten diphenylcyclopropenone (DPC). In DNA form, the CDR3 reads TGCGCCAGCAGTGCTCTCGGACAGGGCTCCTCAGATACGCAGTATTTT. This codes for CASSALGQGSSDTQYF.